These 22 T cell receptor beta chains share one sample of origin, sequenced in a study of CXCR3-negative and CXCR3-positive naive CD8 T cells. Study results and limitations: Against CXCR3-negative naive cells, CXCR3-positive naive cells showed more hydrophobic TRB CDR3s.

These receptors lack a known antigen. With UMI labels, 5' RACE was used to prepare the TRB cDNA libraries. For each CDR3 protein, TCRdb gives one entry from its re-call of the 5' RACE reads, without DNA. The repertoire table contains about 98,000 distinct CDR3 sequences. The sequenced sample was naive CXCR3+ CD8+ T cells from blood. The sample's subset: CD45RO-CCR7+CD27+CD95- naive CD8+ T cells expressing CXCR3 (TNR3+). These receptors all stem from a human donor in good health. Some clones in this sample may be carry-over from other donors' samples.

CDR3: CASSLSQGKANEKLFF. The rearrangement uses TRBV27 and TRBJ1-4; the D call of TRBD1 rests on TCRdb alone, since no DNA is present to check it. Germline V lookup: CDR1 MNHEY, CDR2 SMNVEV (reference sequence). The CDR3 length is 16 residues.

The chain couples TRBV28 to TRBJ2-3; TCRdb names TRBD2, which stays unverified in the absence of DNA. From germline, CDR1 is MDHEN and CDR2 SYDVKM. The CDR3 has 18 amino acids. The CDR3: CASSLLAQAGGPEDTQYF. Drawing the rest from reference TRBV28 and TRBJ2-3, the complete variable domain is DVKVTQSSRYLVKRTGEKVFLECVQDMDHENMFWYRQDPGLGLRLIYFSYDVKMKEKGDIPEGYSVSREKKERFSLILESASTNQTSMYLCASSLLAQAGGPEDTQYFGPGTRLTVL.

The J gene is TRBJ2-1, the V gene TRBV2; as DNA is missing, the TRBD1 call by TCRdb cannot be tested. Germline CDR1 and CDR2: SNHLY and FYNNEI. The CDR3 is 16 residues long. The CDR3 loop reads CACSETWGRSYNEQFF.

The rearrangement joins TRBV6-2 or TRBV6-3 to TRBJ2-7; TCRdb indicates TRBD2, and absent DNA this call remains unverified. The V gene's germline CDR1 is MNHEY and CDR2 SVGEGT. This CDR3 region has 17 residues. This CDR3 is CASSHSRTSGGHYEQYF.

This chain joins TRBV29-1 and TRBJ1-4; the D gene TCRdb calls, TRBD1, cannot be checked with no DNA. Germline values: CDR1 SQVTM, CDR2 ANQGSEA. This CDR3 has 16 residues. The CDR3 here is CSVEEDTGTGAEKLFF.

The V call is TRBV20-1, the J call TRBJ2-2; the TCRdb call, TRBD1, lacks DNA for checking. Germline V gene lookup returns CDR1 DFQATT and CDR2 SNEGSKA (reference sequence). This CDR3 spans 16 amino acids. This CDR3 is CSADGQGRLGTGELFF.

This sequence joins TRBV10-3 and TRBJ2-7; TCRdb indicates TRBD2, and absent DNA this call remains unverified. This CDR3 region has 15 residues. Germline-derived CDR1 and CDR2 are ENHRY and SYGVKD. CDR3 sequence reads: CAISLSSGANYEQYF.

This chain links TRBV6-5 with TRBJ1-1; there is no DNA to check the TCRdb D call of TRBD1. The CDR3 covers 15 residues. CDR1 is MNHEY and CDR2 is SVGAGI in the germline V gene. The CDR3 protein is CAGSTSPGGVTEAFF.

The chain is built from TRBV6-5 and TRBJ2-3; with no DNA, the TCRdb D assignment of TRBD2 cannot be verified. This CDR3 has 16 residues. The germline CDR1 and CDR2 sequences are MNHEY and SVGAGI. CDR3 amino acids: CASSSLLAGIADTQYF.

The chain carries TRBV7-2 and TRBJ2-7. The CDR3 totals 13 residues. Germline loops: CDR1 SGHTA, CDR2 FQGNSA. The CDR3 here is CASSYYLGYEQYF.

V usage is TRBV20-1 and J usage is TRBJ2-1; the D call of TRBD2 rests on TCRdb alone, since no DNA is present to check it. The germline V gene encodes CDR1 DFQATT and CDR2 SNEGSKA (reference sequence). The CDR3 is made up of 15 amino acids. CDR3 protein: CSARDLAGGPNEQFF.

The chain combines TRBV6-5 with TRBJ2-3; the TCRdb call, TRBD2, lacks DNA for checking. This CDR3 spans 15 amino acids. Per the germline V gene, CDR1 is MNHEY and CDR2 is SVGAGI. This CDR3 reads CATLDPAGGTDTQYF.

The V call is TRBV20-1, the J call TRBJ2-1. The CDR3 consists of 11 residues. CDR1 and CDR2 (germline): DFQATT, SNEGSKA (reference sequence). The CDR3 sequence is CSQGILYEQFF.

This chain uses TRBV5-5 with TRBJ2-7; the TCRdb D gene call, TRBD1, has no DNA to confirm it. The CDR3 has 15 residues. CDR1 and CDR2 from the germline V gene are SGHKS and YYEKEE (reference sequence). The CDR3 sequence is CASSPLGTGPYEQYF.

CDR3 protein: CASSMRGGSEPQHF. The V and J genes are TRBV19 and TRBJ1-5; TCRdb returns TRBD1, unconfirmable since there is no DNA. The CDR3 has 14 amino acids. The V gene's germline CDR1 is LNHDA and CDR2 SQIVND (reference sequence).

This chain uses TRBV12-5 with TRBJ2-6; as DNA is missing, the TRBD1 call by TCRdb cannot be tested. Per germline, CDR1 LGHNT and CDR2 FRNRAP. The CDR3 covers 15 residues. CDR3 loop: CASGLAGVGANVLTF.

The chain combines TRBV7-9 with TRBJ2-1; with no DNA, the TCRdb D assignment of TRBD1 cannot be verified. Per the germline V gene, CDR1 is SEHNR and CDR2 is FQNEAQ (reference sequence). The length of the CDR3 is 13 residues. The CDR3 region is CASRGQTYNEQFF.

The chain couples TRBV13 to TRBJ2-6. The CDR3 totals 16 residues. Per the germline V gene, CDR1 is PRHDT and CDR2 is FYEKMQ (reference sequence). This CDR3 is CASSLERSSGANVLTF.

The rearrangement joins TRBV4-2 to TRBJ2-4; the TCRdb D gene call, TRBD2, has no DNA to confirm it. There are 19 residues in the CDR3. The germline V gene encodes CDR1 LGHNA and CDR2 YNFKEQ. CDR3 loop: CASSQDRAGFGGSQNIQYF.

The chain couples TRBV11-3 to TRBJ2-5; there is no DNA to check the TCRdb D call of TRBD2. This CDR3 is 16 amino acids long. Germline V CDR1 and CDR2: SGHNT, YENEEA. This CDR3 reads CASSPKPGLLPETQYF.

The chain has TRBV12-5 and TRBJ2-5. This CDR3 has 14 amino acids. Germline CDR1 is LGHNT and CDR2 is FRNRAP. CDR3 sequence: CASGFLVGQETQYF.

The chain recombines TRBV2 with TRBJ1-1. Germline V lookup: CDR1 SNHLY, CDR2 FYNNEI. The CDR3 sequence is 11 residues long. The CDR3 sequence is CASKGGQEAFF.